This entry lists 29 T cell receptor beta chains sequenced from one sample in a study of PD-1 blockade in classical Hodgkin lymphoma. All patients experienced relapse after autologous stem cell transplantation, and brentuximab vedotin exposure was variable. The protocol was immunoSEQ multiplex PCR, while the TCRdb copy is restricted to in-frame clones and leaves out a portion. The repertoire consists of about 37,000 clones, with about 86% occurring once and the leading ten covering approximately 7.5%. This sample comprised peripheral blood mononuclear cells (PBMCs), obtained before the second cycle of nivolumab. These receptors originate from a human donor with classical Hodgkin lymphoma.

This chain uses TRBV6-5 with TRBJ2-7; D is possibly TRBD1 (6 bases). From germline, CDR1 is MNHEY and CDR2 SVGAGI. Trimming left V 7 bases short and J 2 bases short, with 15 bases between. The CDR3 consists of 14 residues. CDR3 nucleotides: TGTGCCAGCACCTCCGGGACACCTCCCTACGAGCAGTACTTC. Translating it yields CASTSGTPPYEQYF.

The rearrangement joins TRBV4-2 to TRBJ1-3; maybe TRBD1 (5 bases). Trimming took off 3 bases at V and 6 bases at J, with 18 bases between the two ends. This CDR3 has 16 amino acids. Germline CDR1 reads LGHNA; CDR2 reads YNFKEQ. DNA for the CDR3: TGTGCCAGCAGCCACGCACCCGAGGGACTGCTAAACACCATATATTTT. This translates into CASSHAPEGLLNTIYF.

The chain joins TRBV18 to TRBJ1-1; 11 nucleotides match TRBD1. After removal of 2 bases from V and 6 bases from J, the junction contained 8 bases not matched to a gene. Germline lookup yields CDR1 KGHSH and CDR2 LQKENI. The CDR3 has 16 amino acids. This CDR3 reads CASSPNLGQGGPEAFF. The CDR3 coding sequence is TGTGCCAGCTCACCAAACCTGGGACAGGGGGGCCCTGAAGCTTTCTTT.

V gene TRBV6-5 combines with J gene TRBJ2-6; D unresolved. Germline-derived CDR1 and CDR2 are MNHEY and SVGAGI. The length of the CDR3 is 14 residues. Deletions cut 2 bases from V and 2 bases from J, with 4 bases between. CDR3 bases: TGTGCCAGCAGTTACACCCCTGGGGCCAACGTCCTGACTTTC. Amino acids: CASSYTPGANVLTF.

The CDR3 loop is CASSTQPGLAANEQFF. As DNA, the CDR3 is TGTGCCAGCAGCACTCAACCGGGACTAGCGGCAAATGAGCAGTTCTTC. The chain uses TRBV16 and TRBJ2-1, with TRBD2 matching 11 bases. Trimming removed 5 bases from V and 7 bases from J; junction bases left unmatched: 10. Germline CDR1 KGHSY, CDR2 FQNENV. This CDR3 has 16 amino acids.

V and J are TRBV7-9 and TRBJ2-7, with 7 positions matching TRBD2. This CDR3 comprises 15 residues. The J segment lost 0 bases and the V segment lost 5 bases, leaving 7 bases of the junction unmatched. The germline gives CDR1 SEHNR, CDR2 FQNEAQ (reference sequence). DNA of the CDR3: TGTGCCAGCAGCCATTTGGGCGGGAGCTCCTACGAGCAGTACTTC. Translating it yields CASSHLGGSSYEQYF. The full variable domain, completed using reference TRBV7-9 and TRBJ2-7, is DTGVSQNPRHKITKRGQNVTFRCDPISEHNRLYWYRQTLGQGPEFLTYFQNEAQLEKSRLLSDRFSAERPKGSFSTLEIQRTEQGDSAMYLCASSHLGGSSYEQYFGPGTRLTVT.

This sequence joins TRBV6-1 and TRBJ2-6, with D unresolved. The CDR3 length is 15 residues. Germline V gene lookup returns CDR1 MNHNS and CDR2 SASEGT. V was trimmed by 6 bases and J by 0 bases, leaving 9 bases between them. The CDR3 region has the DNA TGTGCCAGCAGCCTACTACTCTCTGGGGCCAACGTCCTGACTTTC. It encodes CASSLLLSGANVLTF.

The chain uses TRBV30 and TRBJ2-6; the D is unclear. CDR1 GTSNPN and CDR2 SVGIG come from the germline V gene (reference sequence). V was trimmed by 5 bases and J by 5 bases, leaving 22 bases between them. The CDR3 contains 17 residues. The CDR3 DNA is TGTGCCTGGTTCGTCGGCGTTATACAAAGTCGGGCCAACGTCCTGACTTTC. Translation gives CAWFVGVIQSRANVLTF.

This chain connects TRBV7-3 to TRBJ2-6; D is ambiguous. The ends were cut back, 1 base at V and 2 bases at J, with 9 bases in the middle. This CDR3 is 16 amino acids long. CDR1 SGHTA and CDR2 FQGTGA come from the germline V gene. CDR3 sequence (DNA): TGTGCCAGCAGCTTAATTCGGCTCGCTGGGGCCAACGTCCTGACTTTC. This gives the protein CASSLIRLAGANVLTF. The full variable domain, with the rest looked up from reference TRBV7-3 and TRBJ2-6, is GAGVSQTPSNKVTEKGKYVELRCDPISGHTALYWYRQSLGQGPEFLIYFQGTGAADDSGLPNDRFFAVRPEGSVSTLKIQRTERGDSAVYLCASSLIRLAGANVLTFGAGSRLTVL.

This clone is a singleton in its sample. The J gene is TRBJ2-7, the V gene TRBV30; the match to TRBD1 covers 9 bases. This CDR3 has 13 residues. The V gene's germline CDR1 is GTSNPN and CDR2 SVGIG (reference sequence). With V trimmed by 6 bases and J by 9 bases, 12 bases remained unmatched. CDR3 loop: CACAGQGLPGQYF. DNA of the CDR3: TGTGCCTGTGCGGGACAGGGCCTCCCAGGGCAGTACTTC.

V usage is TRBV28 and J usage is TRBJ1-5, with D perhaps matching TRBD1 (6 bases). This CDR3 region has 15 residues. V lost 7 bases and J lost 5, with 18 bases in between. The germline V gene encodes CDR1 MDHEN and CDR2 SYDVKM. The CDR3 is CASILRRGGDQPQHF. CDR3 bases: TGTGCCAGCATCCTCCGGAGAGGGGGAGATCAGCCCCAGCATTTT.

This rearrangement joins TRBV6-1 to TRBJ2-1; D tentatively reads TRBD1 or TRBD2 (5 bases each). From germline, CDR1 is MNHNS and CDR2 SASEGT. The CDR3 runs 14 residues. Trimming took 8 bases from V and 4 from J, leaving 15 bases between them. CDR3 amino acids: CASGVEGSYNEQFF. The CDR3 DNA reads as TGTGCCAGCGGTGTCGAGGGGTCATACAATGAGCAGTTCTTC.

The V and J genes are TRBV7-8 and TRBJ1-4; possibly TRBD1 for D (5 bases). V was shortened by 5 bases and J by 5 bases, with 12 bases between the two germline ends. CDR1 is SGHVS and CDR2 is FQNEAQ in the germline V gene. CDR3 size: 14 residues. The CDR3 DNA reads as TGTGCCAGCAGCCCCCACGGGGGGAATGAAAAACTGTTTTTT. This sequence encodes CASSPHGGNEKLFF.

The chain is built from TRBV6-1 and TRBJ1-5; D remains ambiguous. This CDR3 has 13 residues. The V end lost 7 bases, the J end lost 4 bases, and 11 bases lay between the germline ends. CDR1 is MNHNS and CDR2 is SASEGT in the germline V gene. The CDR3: CASKKADNQPQHF. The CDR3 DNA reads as TGTGCCAGCAAGAAGGCAGATAATCAGCCCCAGCATTTT.

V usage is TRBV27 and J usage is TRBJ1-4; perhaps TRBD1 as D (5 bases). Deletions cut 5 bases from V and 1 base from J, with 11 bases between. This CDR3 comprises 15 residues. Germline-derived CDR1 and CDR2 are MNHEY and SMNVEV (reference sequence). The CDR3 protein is CASSLQTETNEKLFF. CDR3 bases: TGTGCCAGCAGTCTCCAGACAGAAACTAATGAAAAACTGTTTTTT.

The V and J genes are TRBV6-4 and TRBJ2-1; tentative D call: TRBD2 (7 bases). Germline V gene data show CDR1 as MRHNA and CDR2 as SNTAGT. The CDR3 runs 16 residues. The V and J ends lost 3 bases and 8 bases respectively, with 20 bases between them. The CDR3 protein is CASSETVHRGGDEQFF. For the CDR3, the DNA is TGTGCCAGCAGTGAAACTGTCCACCGAGGGGGGGATGAGCAGTTCTTC.

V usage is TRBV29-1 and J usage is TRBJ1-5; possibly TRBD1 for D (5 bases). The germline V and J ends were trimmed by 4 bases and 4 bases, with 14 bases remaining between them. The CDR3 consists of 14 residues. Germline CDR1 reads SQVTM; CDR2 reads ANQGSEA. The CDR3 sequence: CSVGEQVGNQPQHF. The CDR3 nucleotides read TGCAGCGTTGGTGAACAGGTGGGGAATCAGCCCCAGCATTTT.

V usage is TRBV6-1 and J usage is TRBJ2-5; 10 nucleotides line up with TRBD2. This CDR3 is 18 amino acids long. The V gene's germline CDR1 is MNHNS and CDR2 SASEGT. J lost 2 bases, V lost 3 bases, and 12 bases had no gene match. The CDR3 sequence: CASSEALAGAAAQETQYF. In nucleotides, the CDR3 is TGTGCCAGCAGTGAGGCGCTAGCGGGAGCCGCGGCGCAAGAGACCCAGTACTTC.

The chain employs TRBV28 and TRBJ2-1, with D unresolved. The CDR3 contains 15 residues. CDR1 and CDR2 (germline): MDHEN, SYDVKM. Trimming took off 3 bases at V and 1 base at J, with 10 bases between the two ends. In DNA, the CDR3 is TGTGCCAGCAGTTTTATGGTGGGTTCCTACAATGAGCAGTTCTTC. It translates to CASSFMVGSYNEQFF.

CDR3 DNA sequence: TGTGCCAGTTCTCCGAGTACGGAGCAGTTCTTC. Its protein product is CASSPSTEQFF. The chain is built from TRBV19 and TRBJ2-1; no definite D call. Per the germline V gene, CDR1 is LNHDA and CDR2 is SQIVND (reference sequence). V was trimmed by 8 bases and J by 10 bases, leaving 12 bases between them. The CDR3 spans 11 residues. Drawing the rest from reference TRBV19 and TRBJ2-1, the complete variable domain is DGGITQSPKYLFRKEGQNVTLSCEQNLNHDAMYWYRQDPGQGLRLIYYSQIVNDFQKGDIAEGYSVSREKKESFPLTVTSAQKNPTAFYLCASSPSTEQFFGPGTRLTVL.

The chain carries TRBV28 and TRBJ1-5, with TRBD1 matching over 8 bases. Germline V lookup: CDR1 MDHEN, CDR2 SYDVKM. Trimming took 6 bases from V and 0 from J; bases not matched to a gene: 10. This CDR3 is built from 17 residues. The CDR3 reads CASSPRTGKYSNQPQHF. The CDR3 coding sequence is TGTGCCAGCAGCCCAAGGACAGGGAAATATAGCAATCAGCCCCAGCATTTT.

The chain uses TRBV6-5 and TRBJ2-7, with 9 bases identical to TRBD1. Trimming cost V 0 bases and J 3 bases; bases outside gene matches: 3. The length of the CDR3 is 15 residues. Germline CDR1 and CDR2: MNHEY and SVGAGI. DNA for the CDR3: TGTGCCAGCAGTTACTCGACAGGGGGAGACTACGAGCAGTACTTC. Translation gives CASSYSTGGDYEQYF.

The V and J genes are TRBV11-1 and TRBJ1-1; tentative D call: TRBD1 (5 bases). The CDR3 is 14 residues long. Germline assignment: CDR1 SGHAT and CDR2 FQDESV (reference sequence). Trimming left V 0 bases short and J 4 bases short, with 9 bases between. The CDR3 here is CASSLALGGTEAFF. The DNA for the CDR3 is TGTGCCAGCAGCTTAGCGTTGGGGGGCACTGAAGCTTTCTTT.

The chain's CDR3 is CAISVLGEIGNEQFF. The DNA for the CDR3 is TGTGCCATCAGTGTTCTAGGGGAGATCGGTAATGAGCAGTTCTTC. The chain carries TRBV10-3 and TRBJ2-1; D tentatively reads TRBD1 or TRBD2 (5 bases each). Germline lookup yields CDR1 ENHRY and CDR2 SYGVKD. Trimming cost V 4 bases and J 7 bases, with 17 bases left between them. The CDR3 spans 15 residues.

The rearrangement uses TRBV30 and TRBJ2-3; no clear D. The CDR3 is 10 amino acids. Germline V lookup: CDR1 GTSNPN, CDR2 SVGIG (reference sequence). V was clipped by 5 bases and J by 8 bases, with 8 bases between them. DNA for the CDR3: TGTGCCTGGGGTCCTGGTACGCAGTATTTT. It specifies CAWGPGTQYF.

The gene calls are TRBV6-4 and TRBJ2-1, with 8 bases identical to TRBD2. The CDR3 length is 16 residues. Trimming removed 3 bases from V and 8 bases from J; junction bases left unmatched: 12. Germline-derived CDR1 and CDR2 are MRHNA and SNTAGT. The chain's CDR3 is CASSDNSAGDLDEQFF. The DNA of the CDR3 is TGTGCCAGCAGTGATAACTCAGCGGGAGATTTGGATGAGCAGTTCTTC.

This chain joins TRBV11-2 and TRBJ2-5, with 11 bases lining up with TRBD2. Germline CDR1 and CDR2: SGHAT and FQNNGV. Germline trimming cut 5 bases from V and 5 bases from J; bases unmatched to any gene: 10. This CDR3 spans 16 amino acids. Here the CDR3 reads CASSKLAGGLGETQYF. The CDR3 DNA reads TGTGCCAGCAGCAAGCTAGCGGGAGGTTTGGGGGAGACCCAGTACTTC.

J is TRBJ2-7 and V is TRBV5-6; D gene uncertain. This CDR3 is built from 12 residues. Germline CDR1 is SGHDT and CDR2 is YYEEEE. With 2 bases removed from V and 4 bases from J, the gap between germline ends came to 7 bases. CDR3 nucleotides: TGTGCCAGCAGCTTATTGGAATACGAGCAGTACTTC. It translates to CASSLLEYEQYF.

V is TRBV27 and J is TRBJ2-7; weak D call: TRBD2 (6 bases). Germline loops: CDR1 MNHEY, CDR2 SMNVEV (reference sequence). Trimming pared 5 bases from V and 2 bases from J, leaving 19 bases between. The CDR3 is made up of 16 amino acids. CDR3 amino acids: CASSVMGTGAAYEQYF. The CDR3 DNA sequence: TGTGCCAGCAGTGTGATGGGTACGGGAGCTGCCTACGAGCAGTACTTC.